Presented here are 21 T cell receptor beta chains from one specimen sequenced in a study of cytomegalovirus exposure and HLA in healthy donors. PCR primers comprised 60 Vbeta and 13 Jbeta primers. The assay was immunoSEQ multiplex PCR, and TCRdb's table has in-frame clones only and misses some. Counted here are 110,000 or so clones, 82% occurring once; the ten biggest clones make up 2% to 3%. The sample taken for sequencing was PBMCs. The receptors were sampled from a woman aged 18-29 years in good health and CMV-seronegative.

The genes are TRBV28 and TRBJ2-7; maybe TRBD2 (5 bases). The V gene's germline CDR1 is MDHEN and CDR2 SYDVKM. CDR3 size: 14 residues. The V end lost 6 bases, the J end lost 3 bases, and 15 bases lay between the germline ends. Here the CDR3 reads CASSPPGMLYEQYF. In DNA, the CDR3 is TGTGCCAGCAGCCCACCGGGAATGCTCTACGAGCAGTACTTC.

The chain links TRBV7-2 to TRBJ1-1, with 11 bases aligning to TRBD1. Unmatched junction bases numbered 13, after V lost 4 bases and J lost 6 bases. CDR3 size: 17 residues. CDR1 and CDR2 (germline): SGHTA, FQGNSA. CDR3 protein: CASSSDRGRGWDSEAFF. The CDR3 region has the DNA TGTGCCAGCAGCTCGGACAGGGGGCGCGGGTGGGACTCTGAAGCTTTCTTT. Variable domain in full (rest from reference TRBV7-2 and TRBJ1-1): GAGVSQSPSNKVTEKGKDVELRCDPISGHTALYWYRQSLGQGLEFLIYFQGNSAPDKSGLPSDRFSAERTGGSVSTLTIQRTQQEDSAVYLCASSSDRGRGWDSEAFFGQGTRLTVV.

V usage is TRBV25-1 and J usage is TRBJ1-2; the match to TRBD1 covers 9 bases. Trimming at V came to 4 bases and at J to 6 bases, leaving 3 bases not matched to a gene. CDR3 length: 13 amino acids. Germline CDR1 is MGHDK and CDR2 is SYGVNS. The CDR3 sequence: CASSGTGGDGYTF. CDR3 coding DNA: TGTGCCAGCAGTGGTACAGGGGGCGATGGCTACACCTTC.

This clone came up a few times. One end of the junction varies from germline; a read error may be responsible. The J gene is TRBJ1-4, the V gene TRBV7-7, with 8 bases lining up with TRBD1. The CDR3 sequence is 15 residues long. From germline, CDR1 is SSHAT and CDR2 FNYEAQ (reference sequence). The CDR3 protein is CASSSGQGLYEKLFF. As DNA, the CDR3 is TGTGCTAGCAGCTCAGGACAGGGTCTGTACGAAAAACTGTTTTTT. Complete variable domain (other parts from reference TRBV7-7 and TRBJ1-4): GAGVSQSPRYKVTKRGQDVTLRCDPISSHATLYWYQQALGQGPEFLTYFNYEAQPDKSGLPSDRFSAERPEGSISTLTIQRTEQRDSAMYRCASSSGQGLYEKLFFGSGTQLSVL.

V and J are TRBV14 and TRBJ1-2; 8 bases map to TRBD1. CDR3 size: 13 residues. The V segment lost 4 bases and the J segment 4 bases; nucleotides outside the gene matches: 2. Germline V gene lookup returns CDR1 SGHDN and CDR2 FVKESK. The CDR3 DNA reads TGTGCCAGCAGCCCAGGGGGCGCCTATGGCTACACCTTC. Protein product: CASSPGGAYGYTF. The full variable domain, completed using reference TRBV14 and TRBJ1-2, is EAGVTQFPSHSVIEKGQTVTLRCDPISGHDNLYWYRRVMGKEIKFLLHFVKESKQDESGMPNNRFLAERTGGTYSTLKVQPAELEDSGVYFCASSPGGAYGYTFGSGTRLTVV.

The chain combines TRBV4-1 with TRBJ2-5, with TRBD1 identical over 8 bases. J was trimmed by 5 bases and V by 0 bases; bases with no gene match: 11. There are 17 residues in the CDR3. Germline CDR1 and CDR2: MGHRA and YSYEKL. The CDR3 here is CASSQDVRYRGSETQYF. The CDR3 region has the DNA TGCGCCAGCAGCCAAGATGTGCGGTACAGGGGGTCTGAGACCCAGTACTTC.

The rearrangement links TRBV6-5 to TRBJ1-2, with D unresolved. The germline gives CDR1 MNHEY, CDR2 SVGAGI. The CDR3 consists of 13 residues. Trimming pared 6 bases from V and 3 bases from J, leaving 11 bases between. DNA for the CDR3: TGTGCCAGCAGCCCCGACGGAGACTATGGCTACACCTTC. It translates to CASSPDGDYGYTF.

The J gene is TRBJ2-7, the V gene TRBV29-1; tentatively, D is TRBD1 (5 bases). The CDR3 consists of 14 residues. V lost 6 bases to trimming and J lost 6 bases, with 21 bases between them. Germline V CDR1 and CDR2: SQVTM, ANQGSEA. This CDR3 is CSVAADAGFSEQYF. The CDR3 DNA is TGCAGCGTGGCGGCGGACGCAGGGTTCTCCGAGCAGTACTTC.

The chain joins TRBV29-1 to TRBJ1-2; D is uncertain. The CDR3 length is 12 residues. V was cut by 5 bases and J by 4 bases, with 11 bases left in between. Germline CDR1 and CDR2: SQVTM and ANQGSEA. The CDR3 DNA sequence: TGCAGCGTTTCGAGTCCGGTCTATGGCTACACCTTC. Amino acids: CSVSSPVYGYTF.

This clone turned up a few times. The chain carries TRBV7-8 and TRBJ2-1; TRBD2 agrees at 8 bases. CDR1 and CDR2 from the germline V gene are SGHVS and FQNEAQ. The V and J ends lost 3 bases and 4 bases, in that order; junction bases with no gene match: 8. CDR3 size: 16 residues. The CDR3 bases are TGTGCCAGCAGCTTCCTACTAGCGGTTCTTTACAATGAGCAGTTCTTC. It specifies CASSFLLAVLYNEQFF.

CDR3 DNA: TGTGCCAGTAGTATAATAGTTTTTAATGAAAAACTGTTTTTT. Its translation: CASSIIVFNEKLFF. The rearrangement links TRBV19 to TRBJ1-4; D ambiguous. Germline loops: CDR1 LNHDA, CDR2 SQIVND (reference sequence). There are 14 residues in the CDR3. Trimming removed 2 bases at V and 4 bases at J, with 8 bases between.

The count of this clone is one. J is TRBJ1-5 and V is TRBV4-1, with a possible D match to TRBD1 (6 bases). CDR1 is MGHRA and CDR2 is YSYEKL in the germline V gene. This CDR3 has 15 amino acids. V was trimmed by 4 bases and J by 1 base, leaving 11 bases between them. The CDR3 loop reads CASSPGTRSNQPQHF. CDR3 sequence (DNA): TGCGCCAGCAGCCCCGGGACACGCAGCAATCAGCCCCAGCATTTT.

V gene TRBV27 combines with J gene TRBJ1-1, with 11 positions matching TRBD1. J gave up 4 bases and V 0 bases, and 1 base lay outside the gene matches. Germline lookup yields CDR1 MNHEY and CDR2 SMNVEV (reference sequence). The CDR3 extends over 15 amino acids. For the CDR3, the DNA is TGTGCCAGCAGTTTATCGGGGACAGGGGGCACTGAAGCTTTCTTT. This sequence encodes CASSLSGTGGTEAFF.

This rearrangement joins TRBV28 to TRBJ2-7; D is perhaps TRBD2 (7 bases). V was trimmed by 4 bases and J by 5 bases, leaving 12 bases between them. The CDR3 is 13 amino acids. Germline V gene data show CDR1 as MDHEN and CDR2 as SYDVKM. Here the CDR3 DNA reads TGTGCCAGCAGTTCTGGGGGGGCTGACGAGCAGTACTTC. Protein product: CASSSGGADEQYF. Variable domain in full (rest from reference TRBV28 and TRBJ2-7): DVKVTQSSRYLVKRTGEKVFLECVQDMDHENMFWYRQDPGLGLRLIYFSYDVKMKEKGDIPEGYSVSREKKERFSLILESASTNQTSMYLCASSSGGADEQYFGPGTRLTVT.

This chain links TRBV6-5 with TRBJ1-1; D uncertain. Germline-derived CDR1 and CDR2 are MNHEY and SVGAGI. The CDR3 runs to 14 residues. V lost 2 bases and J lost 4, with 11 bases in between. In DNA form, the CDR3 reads TGTGCCAGCAGTTACGCACGGTCGGGCACTGAAGCTTTCTTT. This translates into CASSYARSGTEAFF.

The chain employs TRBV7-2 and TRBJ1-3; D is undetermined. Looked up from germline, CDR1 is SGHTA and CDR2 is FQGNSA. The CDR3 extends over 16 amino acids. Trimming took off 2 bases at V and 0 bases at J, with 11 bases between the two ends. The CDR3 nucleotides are TGTGCCAGCAGCTTAAGCGGACCCACCTCTGGAAACACCATATATTTT. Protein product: CASSLSGPTSGNTIYF.

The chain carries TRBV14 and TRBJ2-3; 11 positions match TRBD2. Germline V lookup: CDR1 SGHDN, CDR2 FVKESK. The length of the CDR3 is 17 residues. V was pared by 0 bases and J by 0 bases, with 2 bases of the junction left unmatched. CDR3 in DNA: TGTGCCAGCAGCCAAGACCTAGCGGGGGGAAGCACAGATACGCAGTATTTT. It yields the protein CASSQDLAGGSTDTQYF.

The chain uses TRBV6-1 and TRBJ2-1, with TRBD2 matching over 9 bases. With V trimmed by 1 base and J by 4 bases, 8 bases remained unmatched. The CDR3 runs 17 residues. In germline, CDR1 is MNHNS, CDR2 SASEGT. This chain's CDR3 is CASSEGTLLAGYNEQFF. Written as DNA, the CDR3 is TGTGCCAGCAGTGAAGGGACTCTACTAGCGGGTTACAATGAGCAGTTCTTC.

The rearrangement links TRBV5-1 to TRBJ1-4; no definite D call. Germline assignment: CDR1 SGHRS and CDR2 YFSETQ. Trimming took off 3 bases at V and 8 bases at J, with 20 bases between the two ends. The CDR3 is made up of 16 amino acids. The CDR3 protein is CASSSQPSSPEEKLFF. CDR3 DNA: TGCGCCAGCAGCTCCCAACCCTCGTCCCCCGAGGAAAAACTGTTTTTT.

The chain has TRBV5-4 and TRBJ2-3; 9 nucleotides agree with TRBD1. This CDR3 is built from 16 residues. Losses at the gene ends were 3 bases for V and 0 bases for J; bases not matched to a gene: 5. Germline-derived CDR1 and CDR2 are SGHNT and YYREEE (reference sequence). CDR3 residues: CASSYSGTGSTDTQYF. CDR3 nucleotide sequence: TGTGCCAGCAGCTACTCCGGGACAGGGAGCACAGATACGCAGTATTTT.

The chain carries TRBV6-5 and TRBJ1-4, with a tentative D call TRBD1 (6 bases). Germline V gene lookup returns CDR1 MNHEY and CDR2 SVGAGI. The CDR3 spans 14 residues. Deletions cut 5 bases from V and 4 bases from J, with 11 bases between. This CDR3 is CASSRGGGNEKLFF. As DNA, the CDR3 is TGTGCCAGCAGTCGAGGGGGGGGTAATGAAAAACTGTTTTTT.